The sequence of this TCR beta chain was determined in a study of beta chain features in type 1 diabetes (dated by TCRdb to 2016 to 2018). Regarding the complete study: Patients and healthy donors did not differ in mean age, gender distribution, total cell number or subset yield. In the study, TCRB repertoires of sorted circulating CD4+ T cell subsets from recently diagnosed type 1 diabetes patients were compared with those of matched healthy donors. Whereas all 30 or so donors provided naive and central memory subsets, regulatory and stem cell-like memory subsets were isolated from just 8 patients and roughly 8 healthy donors. A total of over 95,000,000 sorted cells were examined across all samples, and RNA yield correlated strongly with the number of cells per subset.

The CDR3, from cysteine to phenylalanine, totals 14 residues. The CDR3 DNA has 42 bases and is translated from base 1. CDR1 and CDR2, looked up from the germline V gene, are SGHTA and FQGNSA. The V end gives up 4 bases and the J end 5 bases, leaving 3 bases in the junction not matched to a gene. Study-level results and caveats: Naive, central memory and regulatory TCRB repertoires appeared to be more similar among patients than among healthy donors. Sequencing cDNA rather than genomic DNA could over-represent highly expressing activated cells, although activation and CD3 levels did not differ between groups. In all four CD4+ subsets, TCRB CDR3 length was moderately but significantly shorter in type 1 diabetes patients. PCR might favor shorter templates, but patient and control samples were amplified and corrected together, so any skew would affect both groups equally. At VDJ recombination sites, type 1 diabetes patients had fewer insertions and more deleted nucleotides, which implies abnormalities in thymic rearrangement. Only small numbers of individuals were included in the HLA sub-analyses, which left unresolved whether HLA type had any influence on TCRB rearrangement.

The table lists this clone with a few counts. The antigen it recognizes is unknown. Base quality data are lacking; no much larger clone is found one base away. The entire isolated RNA was reverse transcribed using the High Capacity cDNA Reverse Transcription Kit, and thus expressed TCRB transcripts were sequenced. Naive, central memory and regulatory T cell samples underwent deep immunoSEQ sequencing, averaging about 3.57 million total reads per sample. After sorted cells were lysed in RLT buffer, RNA was extracted with DNase-treated RNeasy Micro or Mini kits, with the choice depending on cell number. To prevent cross-contamination, every cell subset was processed on its own, while patient and healthy donor samples were processed together. The immunoSEQ multiplex PCR was used to amplify TCRB sequences from cDNA, yielding 87-bp fragments that span the CDR3 region. Sequencing of the amplicons was done on the Illumina HiSeq platform. In the authors' own workflow: PCR bias was computationally corrected using synthetic template baselines, reads within Hamming distance 2 were collapsed, and singletons that could not be merged were discarded. Reads were aligned against IMGT so that V, D and J genes, CDR3 length and insertions or deletions at six rearrangement sites could be assigned. Within each subset, clonotype counts were normalized to sorted cell number, and only after that were true diversity and Gini coefficients computed with the tcR R package. The overlap coefficient, calculated on TCRB nucleotide sequences, was used to quantify repertoire sharing. Out-of-frame TCRB sequences from naive cells were analyzed as a proxy for the pre-selection repertoire. TCRdb mirrors the immuneACCESS table, restricted to in-frame sequences. Some clones are absent from its copies; in checked studies, under half trace to an unresolved V gene, and the reason for the others is unknown. Clone size and V and J calls were adopted from that table, with D and trimming inferred from the DNA. The sample table shows 640,000 or so clones, and around an eighth are seen once. Just under 0.04% of the sample rests with the top ten.

Each donor gave one peripheral blood draw, roughly 110 mL on average, collected into heparinised tubes. Using a panel that included CD45RO, CCR7, CD25, CD127, CD95 and CD27, naive, central memory, regulatory and stem cell-like memory CD4+ T cells were sorted on a BD FACSAria II. Purity was above 95% for every sorted population. Right away, PBMCs were isolated by Lymphoprep density gradient centrifugation and were stained directly, with no culture step. To minimize batch effects, samples were stained and sorted in pairs, one healthy donor with one patient per experiment. The receptor's source is a man aged 18 to 30 with type 1 diabetes. The material sequenced was naive CD4+ T cells from blood. Per the publication, the cell subset or site label means: true naive CD4+ T cells. The receptor chain draws on TRBV7-2 and TRBJ1-5; TRBD1 fits 9 bases in the junction. The bases are TGTGCCAGCAGCTCCGGACAGGGGCATCAGCCCCAGCATTTT. It specifies CASSSGQGHQPQHF. Reference TRBV7-2 and TRBJ1-5 proteins supply the regions before and after the CDR3; the full variable domain is: GAGVSQSPSNKVTEKGKDVELRCDPISGHTALYWYRQSLGQGLEFLIYFQGNSAPDKSGLPSDRFSAERTGGSVSTLTIQRTQQEDSAVYLCASSSGQGHQPQHFGDGTRLSIL.